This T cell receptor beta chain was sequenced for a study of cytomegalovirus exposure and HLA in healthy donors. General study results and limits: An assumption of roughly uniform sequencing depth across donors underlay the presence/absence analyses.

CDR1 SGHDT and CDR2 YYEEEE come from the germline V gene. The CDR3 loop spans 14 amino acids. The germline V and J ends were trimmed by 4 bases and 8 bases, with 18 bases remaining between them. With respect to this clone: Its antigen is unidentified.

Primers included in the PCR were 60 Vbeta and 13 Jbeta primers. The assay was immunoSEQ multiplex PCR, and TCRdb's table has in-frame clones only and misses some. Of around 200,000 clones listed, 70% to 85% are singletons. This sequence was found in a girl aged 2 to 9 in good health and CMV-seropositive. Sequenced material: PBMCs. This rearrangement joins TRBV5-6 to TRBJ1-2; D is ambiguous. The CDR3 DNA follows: TGTGCCAGCAGCCTGGGTACTGGAACGGGGGGCTACACCTTC. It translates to CASSLGTGTGGYTF.